This TCR beta chain was captured in a study of control samples from healthy donors and cancer patients. The protocol was immunoSEQ multiplex PCR, while the TCRdb copy is restricted to in-frame clones and leaves out a portion. Among around 170,000 clones listed, 80% to 95% were seen once. The CDR3 is 15 residues long. V was cut by 2 bases and J by 0 bases, with 11 bases left in between. In germline, CDR1 is SGHTA, CDR2 FQGNSA. The chain links TRBV7-2 to TRBJ2-7, with D possibly TRBD2 on 6 matching bases. The sample was blood. This receptor was taken from a woman aged 25 to 45 in good health. The CDR3 loop is CASSLSGYFSYEQYF. CDR3 sequence (DNA): TGTGCCAGCAGCTTAAGCGGGTATTTCTCCTACGAGCAGTACTTC.